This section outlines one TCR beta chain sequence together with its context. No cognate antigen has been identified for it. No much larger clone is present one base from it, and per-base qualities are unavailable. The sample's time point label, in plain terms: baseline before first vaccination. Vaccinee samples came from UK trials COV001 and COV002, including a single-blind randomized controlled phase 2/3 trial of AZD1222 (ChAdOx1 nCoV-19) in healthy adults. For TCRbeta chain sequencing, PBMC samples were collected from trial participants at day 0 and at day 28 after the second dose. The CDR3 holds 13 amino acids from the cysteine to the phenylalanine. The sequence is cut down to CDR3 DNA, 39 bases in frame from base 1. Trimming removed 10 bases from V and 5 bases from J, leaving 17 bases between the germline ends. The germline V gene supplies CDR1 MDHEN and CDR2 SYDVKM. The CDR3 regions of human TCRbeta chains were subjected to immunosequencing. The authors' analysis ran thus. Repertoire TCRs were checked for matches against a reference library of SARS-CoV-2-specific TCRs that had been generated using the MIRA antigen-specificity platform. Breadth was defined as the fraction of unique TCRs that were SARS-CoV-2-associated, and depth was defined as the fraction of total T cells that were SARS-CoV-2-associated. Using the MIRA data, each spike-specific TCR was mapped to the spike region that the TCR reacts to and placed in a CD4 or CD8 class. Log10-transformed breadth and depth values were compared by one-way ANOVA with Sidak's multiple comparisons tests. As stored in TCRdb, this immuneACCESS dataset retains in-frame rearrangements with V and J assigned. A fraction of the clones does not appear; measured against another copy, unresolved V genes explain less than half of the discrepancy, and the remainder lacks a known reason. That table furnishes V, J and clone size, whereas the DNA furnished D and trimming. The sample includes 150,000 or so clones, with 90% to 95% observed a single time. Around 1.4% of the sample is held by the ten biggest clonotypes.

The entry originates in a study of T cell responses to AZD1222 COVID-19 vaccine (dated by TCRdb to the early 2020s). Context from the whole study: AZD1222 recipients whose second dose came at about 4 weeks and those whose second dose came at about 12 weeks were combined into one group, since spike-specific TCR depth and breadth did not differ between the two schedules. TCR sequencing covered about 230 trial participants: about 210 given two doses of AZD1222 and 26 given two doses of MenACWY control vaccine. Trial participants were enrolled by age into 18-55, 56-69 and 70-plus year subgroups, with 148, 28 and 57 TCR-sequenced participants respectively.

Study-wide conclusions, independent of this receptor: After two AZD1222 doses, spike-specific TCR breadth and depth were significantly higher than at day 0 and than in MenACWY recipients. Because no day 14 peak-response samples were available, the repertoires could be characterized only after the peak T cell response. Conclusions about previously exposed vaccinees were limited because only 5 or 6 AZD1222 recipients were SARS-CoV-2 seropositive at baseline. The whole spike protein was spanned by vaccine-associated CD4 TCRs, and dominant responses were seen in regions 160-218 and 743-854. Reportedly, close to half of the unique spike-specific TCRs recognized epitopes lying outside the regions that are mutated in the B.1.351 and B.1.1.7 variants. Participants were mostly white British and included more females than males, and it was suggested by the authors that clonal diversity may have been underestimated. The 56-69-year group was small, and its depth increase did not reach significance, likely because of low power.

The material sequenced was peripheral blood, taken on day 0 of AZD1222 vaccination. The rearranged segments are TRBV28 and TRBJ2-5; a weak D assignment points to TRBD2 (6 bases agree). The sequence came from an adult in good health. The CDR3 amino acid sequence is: CAIRGRPRETQYF. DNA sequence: TGTGCCATCCGTGGGAGGCCTCGGGAGACCCAGTACTTC.